This T cell receptor beta chain is from a study of T cell responses to AZD1222 COVID-19 vaccine. Study-level findings and limits: Unmutated variant regions are reportedly the target of nearly half of TCRs that are spike-specific.

Libraries were prepared by immunoSEQ multiplex PCR; TCRdb keeps only in-frame clonotypes and omits some of them. The data hold around 140,000 clones, with more than 90% observed a single time. Germline V gene sequence: CDR1 LNHDA, CDR2 SQIVND (reference sequence). Trimming took 4 bases from V and 5 from J, leaving 11 bases between them. The CDR3 runs 13 residues. About this clone itself: Its cognate antigen is unknown.

Sequencing was performed on peripheral blood, taken 28 days after the second AZD1222 dose. The source of this sequence is an adult who received the AZD1222 COVID-19 vaccine. The chain joins TRBV19 to TRBJ1-1, with D hard to call. CDR3 in DNA: TGTGCCAGTAGTACTTACCCAGTAACTGAAGCTTTCTTT. This sequence encodes CASSTYPVTEAFF. Drawing the rest from reference TRBV19 and TRBJ1-1, the complete variable domain is DGGITQSPKYLFRKEGQNVTLSCEQNLNHDAMYWYRQDPGQGLRLIYYSQIVNDFQKGDIAEGYSVSREKKESFPLTVTSAQKNPTAFYLCASSTYPVTEAFFGQGTRLTVV.